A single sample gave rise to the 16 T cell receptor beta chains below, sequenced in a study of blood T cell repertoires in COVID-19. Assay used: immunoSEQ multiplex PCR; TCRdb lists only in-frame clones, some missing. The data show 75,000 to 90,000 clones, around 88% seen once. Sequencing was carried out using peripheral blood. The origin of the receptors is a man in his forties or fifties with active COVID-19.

The CDR3 DNA reads TGTGCCAGCAGCTCTCCGGGACAGGGCTACGAGCAGTACTTC. Translated: CASSSPGQGYEQYF. J is TRBJ2-7 and V is TRBV11-2; 9 nucleotides line up with TRBD1. The V segment lost 4 bases and the J segment 3 bases; nucleotides outside the gene matches: 4. CDR3 length equals 14 residues. Germline-derived CDR1 and CDR2 are SGHAT and FQNNGV.

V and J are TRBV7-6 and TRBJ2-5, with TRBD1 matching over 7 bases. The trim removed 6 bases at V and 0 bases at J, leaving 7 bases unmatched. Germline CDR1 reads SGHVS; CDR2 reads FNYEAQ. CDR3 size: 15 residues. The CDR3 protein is CASRRQGRDQETQYF. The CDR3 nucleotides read TGTGCCAGCAGAAGACAGGGTAGGGACCAAGAGACCCAGTACTTC.

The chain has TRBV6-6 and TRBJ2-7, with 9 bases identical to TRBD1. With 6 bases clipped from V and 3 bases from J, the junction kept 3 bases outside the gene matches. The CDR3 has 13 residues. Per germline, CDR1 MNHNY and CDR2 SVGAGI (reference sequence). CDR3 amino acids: CASRGTGNYEQYF. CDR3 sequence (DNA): TGTGCCAGCAGAGGGACAGGGAACTACGAGCAGTACTTC.

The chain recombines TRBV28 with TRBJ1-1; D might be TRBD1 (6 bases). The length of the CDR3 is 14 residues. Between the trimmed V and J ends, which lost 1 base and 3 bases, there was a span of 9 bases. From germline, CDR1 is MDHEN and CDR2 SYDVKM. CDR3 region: CASSLLAGDTEAFF. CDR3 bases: TGTGCCAGCAGTTTATTAGCAGGGGACACTGAAGCTTTCTTT.

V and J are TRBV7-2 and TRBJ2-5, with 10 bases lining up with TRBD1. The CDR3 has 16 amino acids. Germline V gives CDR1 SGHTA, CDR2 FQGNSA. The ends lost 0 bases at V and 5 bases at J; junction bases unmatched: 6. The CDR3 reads CASSLAWTGGTETQYF. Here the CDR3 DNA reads TGTGCCAGCAGCTTAGCGTGGACAGGGGGTACTGAGACCCAGTACTTC.

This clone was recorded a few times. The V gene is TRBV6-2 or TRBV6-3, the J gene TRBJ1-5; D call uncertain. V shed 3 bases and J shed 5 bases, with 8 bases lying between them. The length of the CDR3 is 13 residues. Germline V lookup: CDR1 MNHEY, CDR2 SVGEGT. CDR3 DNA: TGTGCCAGCAGTTATCCGGTTGATCAGCCCCAGCATTTT. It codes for CASSYPVDQPQHF.

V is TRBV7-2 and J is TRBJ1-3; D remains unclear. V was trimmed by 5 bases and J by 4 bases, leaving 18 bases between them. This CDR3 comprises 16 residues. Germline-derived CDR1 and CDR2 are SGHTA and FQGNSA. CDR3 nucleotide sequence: TGTGCCAGCAGCCAACCTCTTGGCAGTACGGGAAACACCATATATTTT. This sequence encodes CASSQPLGSTGNTIYF.

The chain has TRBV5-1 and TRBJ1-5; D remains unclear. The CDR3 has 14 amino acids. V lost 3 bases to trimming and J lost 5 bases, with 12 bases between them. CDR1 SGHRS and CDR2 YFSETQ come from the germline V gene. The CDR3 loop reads CASSSTGRDQPQHF. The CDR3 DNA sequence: TGCGCCAGCAGCTCCACGGGGAGGGATCAGCCCCAGCATTTT.

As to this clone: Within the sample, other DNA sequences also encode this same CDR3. CDR3 nucleotides: TGTGCCAGCTCACCACGGCAACAAGAGACCCAGTACTTC. This sequence encodes CASSPRQQETQYF. This chain links TRBV18 with TRBJ2-5; the D is unclear. Germline-derived CDR1 and CDR2 are KGHSH and LQKENI. V gave up 1 base and J gave up 2 bases, with 5 bases separating them. The CDR3 loop spans 13 amino acids.

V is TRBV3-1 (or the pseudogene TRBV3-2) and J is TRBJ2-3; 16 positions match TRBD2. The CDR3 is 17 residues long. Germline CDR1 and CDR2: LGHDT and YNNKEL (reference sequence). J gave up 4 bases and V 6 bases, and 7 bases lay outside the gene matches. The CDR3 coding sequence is TGTGCCAGCAGTCGGGGACTAGCGGGGGGGCAGGCAGATACGCAGTATTTT. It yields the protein CASSRGLAGGQADTQYF.

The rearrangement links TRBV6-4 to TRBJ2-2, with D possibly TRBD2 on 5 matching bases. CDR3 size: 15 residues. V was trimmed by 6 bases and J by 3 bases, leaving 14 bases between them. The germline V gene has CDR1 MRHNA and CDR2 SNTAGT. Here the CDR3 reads CASSPYREHTGELFF. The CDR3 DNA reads TGTGCCAGCAGCCCTTACCGGGAACACACCGGGGAGCTGTTTTTT.

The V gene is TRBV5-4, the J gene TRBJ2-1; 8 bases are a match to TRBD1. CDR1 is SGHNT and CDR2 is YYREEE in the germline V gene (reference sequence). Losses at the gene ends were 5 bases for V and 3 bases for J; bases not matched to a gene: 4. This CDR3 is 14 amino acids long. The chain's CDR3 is CASSLRGLYNEQFF. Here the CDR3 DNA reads TGTGCCAGCAGTCTCAGGGGGCTCTACAATGAGCAGTTCTTC.

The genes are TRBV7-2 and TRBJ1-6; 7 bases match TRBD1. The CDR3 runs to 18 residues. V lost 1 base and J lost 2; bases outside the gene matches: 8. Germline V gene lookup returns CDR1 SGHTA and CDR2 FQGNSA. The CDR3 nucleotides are TGTGCCAGCAGCTTAGGGACAGGCCAAGTCACCTATAATTCACCCCTCCACTTT. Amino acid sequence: CASSLGTGQVTYNSPLHF.

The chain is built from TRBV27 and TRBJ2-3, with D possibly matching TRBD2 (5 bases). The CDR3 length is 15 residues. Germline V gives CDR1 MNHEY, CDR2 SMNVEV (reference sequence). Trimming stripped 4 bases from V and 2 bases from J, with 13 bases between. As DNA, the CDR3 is TGTGCCAGCAGTTCTAGCTCCCCTTTCACAGATACGCAGTATTTT. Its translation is CASSSSSPFTDTQYF.

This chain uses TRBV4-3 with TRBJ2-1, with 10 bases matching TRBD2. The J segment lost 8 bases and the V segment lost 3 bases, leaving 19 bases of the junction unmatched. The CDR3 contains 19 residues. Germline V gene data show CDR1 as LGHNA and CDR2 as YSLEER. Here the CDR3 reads CASSQSGLAGDGGRDEQFF. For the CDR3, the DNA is TGCGCCAGCAGCCAGTCGGGGCTAGCGGGAGACGGGGGCAGAGATGAGCAGTTCTTC.

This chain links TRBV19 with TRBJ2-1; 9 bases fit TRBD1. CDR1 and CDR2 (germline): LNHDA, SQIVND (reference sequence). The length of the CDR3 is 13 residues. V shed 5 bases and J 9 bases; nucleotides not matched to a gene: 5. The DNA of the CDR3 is TGTGCCAGTAGTCGAACAGGGGGCGGTGAGCAGTTCTTC. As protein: CASSRTGGGEQFF. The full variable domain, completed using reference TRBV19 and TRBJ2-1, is DGGITQSPKYLFRKEGQNVTLSCEQNLNHDAMYWYRQDPGQGLRLIYYSQIVNDFQKGDIAEGYSVSREKKESFPLTVTSAQKNPTAFYLCASSRTGGGEQFFGPGTRLTVL.